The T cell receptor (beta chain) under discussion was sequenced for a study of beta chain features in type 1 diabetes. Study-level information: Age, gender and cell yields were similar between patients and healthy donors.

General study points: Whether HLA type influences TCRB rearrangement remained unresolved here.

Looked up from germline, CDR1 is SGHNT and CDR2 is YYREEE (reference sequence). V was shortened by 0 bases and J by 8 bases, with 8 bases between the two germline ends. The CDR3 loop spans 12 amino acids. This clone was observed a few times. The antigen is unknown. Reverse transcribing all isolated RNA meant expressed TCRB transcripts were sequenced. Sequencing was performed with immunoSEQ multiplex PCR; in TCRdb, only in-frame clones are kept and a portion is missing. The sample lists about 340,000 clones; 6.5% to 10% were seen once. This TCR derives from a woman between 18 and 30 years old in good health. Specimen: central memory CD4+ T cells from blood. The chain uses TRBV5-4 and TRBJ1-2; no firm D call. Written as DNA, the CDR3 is TGTGCCAGCAGCTTGGAAGGGCGGGGCTACACCTTC. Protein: CASSLEGRGYTF.